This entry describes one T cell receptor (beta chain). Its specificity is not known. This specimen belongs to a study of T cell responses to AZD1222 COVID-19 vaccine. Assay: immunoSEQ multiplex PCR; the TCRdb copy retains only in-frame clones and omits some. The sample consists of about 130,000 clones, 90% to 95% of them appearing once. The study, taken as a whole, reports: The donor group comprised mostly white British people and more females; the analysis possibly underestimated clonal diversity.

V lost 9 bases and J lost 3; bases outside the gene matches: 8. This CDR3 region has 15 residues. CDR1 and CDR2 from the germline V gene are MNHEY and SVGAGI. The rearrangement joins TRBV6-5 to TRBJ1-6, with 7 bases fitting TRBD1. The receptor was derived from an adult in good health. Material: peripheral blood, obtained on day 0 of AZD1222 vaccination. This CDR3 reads CASNIRGDYNSPLHF. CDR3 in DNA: TGTGCCAGTAATATCAGGGGGGACTATAATTCACCCCTCCACTTT.